Each of the 15 T cell receptor beta chains below was sequenced from the same sample in a study of beta chain features in type 1 diabetes (dated by TCRdb to 2016 to 2018). Libraries were constructed by the immunoSEQ multiplex PCR assay. All of the isolated RNA was reverse transcribed with the High Capacity cDNA Reverse Transcription Kit, so expressed TCRB transcripts were sequenced. TCRdb mirrors the immuneACCESS table, restricted to in-frame sequences. Some clones are absent from its copies; in checked studies, under half trace to an unresolved V gene, and the reason for the others is unknown. The sample table records around 400,000 clones; over 13% of these occur just once. The ten biggest clones cover 0.019% of the sample. Source material: naive CD4+ T cells from blood. The sample's cell subset or site, from its label and the paper: true naive CD4+ T cells. The source of these receptors is a woman between 18 and 29 years old in good health.

This clone appeared a few times. This chain uses TRBV28 with TRBJ1-5; tentatively, D is TRBD1 (6 bases). The CDR3 length is 16 residues. The V end was cut by 3 bases, the J end by 4 bases, with 16 bases between. Germline V gives CDR1 MDHEN, CDR2 SYDVKM. The CDR3 DNA follows: TGTGCCAGCAGTTTTTACGCAGGGGCCTATAATCAGCCCCAGCATTTT. Protein product: CASSFYAGAYNQPQHF.

The chain has TRBV18 and TRBJ2-1, with D unresolved. Germline V lookup: CDR1 KGHSH, CDR2 LQKENI. Between the trimmed V and J ends, which lost 3 bases and 5 bases, there was a span of 5 bases. The CDR3 has 12 residues. The CDR3 sequence is CASSPADNEQFF. CDR3 DNA sequence: TGTGCCAGCTCACCGGCAGACAATGAGCAGTTCTTC.

This chain joins TRBV30 and TRBJ1-2, with 9 nucleotides matching TRBD1. Germline-derived CDR1 and CDR2 are GTSNPN and SVGIG (reference sequence). Trimming at V came to 1 base and at J to 7 bases, leaving 7 bases not matched to a gene. The CDR3 runs 14 residues. The CDR3, as DNA: TGTGCCTGGAGTGGTTCACAGGGGGCCGGTGGCTACACCTTC. Translated, it gives CAWSGSQGAGGYTF. Complete variable domain (other parts from reference TRBV30 and TRBJ1-2): SQTIHQWPATLVQPVGSPLSLECTVEGTSNPNLYWYRQAAGRGLQLLFYSVGIGQISSEVPQNLSASRPQDRQFILSSKKLLLSDSGFYLCAWSGSQGAGGYTFGSGTRLTVV.

The chain is built from TRBV6-5 and TRBJ2-2, with TRBD1 matching over 9 bases. CDR3 size: 14 residues. Germline CDR1 reads MNHEY; CDR2 reads SVGAGI. With 5 bases clipped from V and 6 bases from J, the junction kept 4 bases outside the gene matches. The CDR3 loop is CASSRDRGSGELFF. In DNA form, the CDR3 reads TGTGCCAGCAGTCGCGACAGGGGGTCCGGGGAGCTGTTTTTT.

J is TRBJ2-1 and V is TRBV29-1; 7 nucleotides align to TRBD2. Germline CDR1 reads SQVTM; CDR2 reads ANQGSEA. The CDR3 consists of 15 residues. The ends lost 4 bases at V and 4 bases at J; junction bases unmatched: 10. CDR3 loop: CSVGPAVGGYNEQFF. CDR3 sequence (DNA): TGCAGCGTTGGCCCCGCGGTGGGAGGGTACAATGAGCAGTTCTTC.

This clone has a handful of counts. The V gene is TRBV9, the J gene TRBJ2-5; 7 bases are shared with TRBD2. The CDR3 is made up of 12 amino acids. Germline CDR1 SGDLS, CDR2 YYNGEE. V lost 7 bases and J lost 1; bases outside the gene matches: 1. CDR3 DNA sequence: TGTGCCAGCGGGAGGGCCCAAGAGACCCAGTACTTC. Protein: CASGRAQETQYF.

This chain connects TRBV7-9 to TRBJ2-4, with D possibly matching TRBD2 (7 bases). The CDR3 spans 17 residues. The germline V gene has CDR1 SEHNR and CDR2 FQNEAQ (reference sequence). V was cut by 3 bases and J by 0 bases, with 15 bases left in between. The CDR3 bases are TGTGCCAGCAGCTTGTTCGAGGGGGGGACAGCCAAAAACATTCAGTACTTC. This encodes CASSLFEGGTAKNIQYF.

This clone was seen a few times. The chain combines TRBV6-1 with TRBJ1-5, with D maybe TRBD1 (5 bases). CDR3 length equals 13 residues. The V and J ends lost 6 bases and 6 bases respectively, with 12 bases between them. The germline V gene has CDR1 MNHNS and CDR2 SASEGT. The CDR3 nucleotides read TGTGCCAGCAGGGGGCCAGTCGGTCAGCCCCAGCATTTT. Encoded protein: CASRGPVGQPQHF.

This chain links TRBV7-2 with TRBJ2-5; no reliable D call. The CDR3 covers 16 residues. V dropped 5 bases and J dropped 3 bases, with 19 bases sitting between them. Germline V lookup: CDR1 SGHTA, CDR2 FQGNSA. Here the CDR3 DNA reads TGTGCCAGCAGCCCCTCGTCGCCCGGAGAGAAAGAGACCCAGTACTTC. It codes for CASSPSSPGEKETQYF.

The table lists this clone with a few counts. J is TRBJ1-5 and V is TRBV25-1, with 9 nucleotides matching TRBD1. The V gene end was trimmed by 3 bases and the J gene end by 3 bases; junction bases not matched to a gene: 6. CDR1 MGHDK and CDR2 SYGVNS come from the germline V gene. This CDR3 is 16 amino acids long. The DNA of the CDR3 is TGTGCCAGCAGTGAGACCACAGGGGGCTACAATCAGCCCCAGCATTTT. Protein sequence: CASSETTGGYNQPQHF. Drawing the rest from reference TRBV25-1 and TRBJ1-5, the complete variable domain is EADIYQTPRYLVIGTGKKITLECSQTMGHDKMYWYQQDPGMELHLIHYSYGVNSTEKGDLSSESTVSRIRTEHFPLTLESARPSHTSQYLCASSETTGGYNQPQHFGDGTRLSIL.

This clone was recorded a few times. This chain uses TRBV9 with TRBJ1-4; 10 bases match TRBD1. With 4 bases clipped from V and 6 bases from J, the junction kept 6 bases outside the gene matches. Germline V gene lookup returns CDR1 SGDLS and CDR2 YYNGEE. CDR3 size: 15 residues. Here the CDR3 DNA reads TGTGCCAGCAGCCTGAGGACAGGGGGGCATGAAAAACTGTTTTTT. It is translated as CASSLRTGGHEKLFF.

This clone was counted a few times. The chain recombines TRBV30 with TRBJ1-2; 7 bases line up with TRBD1. The CDR3 consists of 14 residues. The J segment lost 3 bases and the V segment lost 0 bases, leaving 4 bases of the junction unmatched. Looked up from germline, CDR1 is GTSNPN and CDR2 is SVGIG (reference sequence). The chain's CDR3 is CAWSVRGQHYGYTF. CDR3 bases: TGTGCCTGGAGTGTGAGGGGACAGCACTATGGCTACACCTTC. Together with reference TRBV30 and TRBJ1-2, the CDR3 gives the full variable domain: SQTIHQWPATLVQPVGSPLSLECTVEGTSNPNLYWYRQAAGRGLQLLFYSVGIGQISSEVPQNLSASRPQDRQFILSSKKLLLSDSGFYLCAWSVRGQHYGYTFGSGTRLTVV.

This clone was detected a few times. The J gene is TRBJ1-5, the V gene TRBV30; D call uncertain. CDR1 is GTSNPN, CDR2 SVGIG, per germline (reference sequence). The CDR3 covers 14 residues. Trimming left V 0 bases short and J 2 bases short, with 8 bases between. DNA of the CDR3: TGTGCCTGGAGTGTAAGACACGGCAATCAGCCCCAGCATTTT. It yields the protein CAWSVRHGNQPQHF.

The DNA of the CDR3 is TGCAGTGCTAGAGATCGGGAAAAGCAGTATTTT. It is translated as CSARDREKQYF. V usage is TRBV20-1 and J usage is TRBJ2-3; tentatively, D is TRBD2 (5 bases). The V gene lost 0 bases and the J gene lost 11 bases, with 9 bases spanning the gap. Germline V lookup: CDR1 DFQATT, CDR2 SNEGSKA (reference sequence). This CDR3 has 11 amino acids.

This clone has more than one count but fewer than ten. The J gene is TRBJ1-1, the V gene TRBV29-1; D uncertain. The germline V gene encodes CDR1 SQVTM and CDR2 ANQGSEA. V was shortened by 3 bases and J by 5 bases, with 13 bases between the two germline ends. The CDR3 runs to 13 residues. This CDR3 is CSVDDGPGTEAFF. DNA of the CDR3: TGCAGCGTTGACGATGGGCCTGGGACTGAAGCTTTCTTT.